A single sample is the source of the 13 T cell receptor beta chains below, sequenced in a study of vaccination effects on CD4 cells after COVID-19 (dated by TCRdb to the early 2020s). These receptors are not linked to any known antigen. To identify antigen-specific CD4+ T cell clonotypes by their expansion, the ViraFEST assay first stimulated PBMC with viral peptide pools and then applied TCR sequencing. After approximately eleven days of culture, CD4+ T cells were isolated with the EasySep CD4+ T cell isolation kit. Each participant received two doses of an mRNA SARS-CoV-2 vaccine, either BNT162b2 or mRNA-1273. Libraries came from the immunoSEQ multiplex PCR assay. TCRdb stores this immuneACCESS table with in-frame sequences only. Part of the clones is absent; in the studies checked, under half of the shortfall reflects unresolved V genes, and no reason is known for the rest. This sample gives about 33,000 clones in total; roughly 86% of them show up just once. Of the sample, about 1.6% falls within the top ten clones.

The sample here was CD4+ T cells from PBMCs cultured with HCoV-NL63 spike peptides, taken after COVID-19 vaccination. This specimen's cell subset or site label, interpreted: HCoV-NL63 spike overlapping peptide pool stimulation. These receptors all come from a human donor who received a COVID-19 vaccine. Some clones in this sample may be carry-over from other donors' samples.

This chain connects TRBV19 to TRBJ1-5; tentative D call: TRBD1 (6 bases). Trimming stripped 6 bases from V and 10 bases from J, with 22 bases between. Germline-derived CDR1 and CDR2 are LNHDA and SQIVND (reference sequence). The CDR3 length is 15 residues. DNA for the CDR3: TGTGCCAGTAGCAAGGGGGACACCTTCCCATATCCCCAGCATTTT. Amino acid sequence: CASSKGDTFPYPQHF.

V is TRBV5-5 and J is TRBJ2-7, with 8 nucleotides matching TRBD1. CDR1 SGHKS and CDR2 YYEKEE come from the germline V gene (reference sequence). The ends lost 0 bases at V and 1 base at J; junction bases unmatched: 3. The CDR3 loop spans 15 amino acids. The CDR3: CASSLGQGISYEQYV. CDR3 DNA: TGTGCCAGCAGCTTGGGACAGGGGATATCCTACGAGCAGTACGTC.

This chain links TRBV4-2 with TRBJ1-3, with D possibly being TRBD1 (6 bases). The CDR3 contains 16 residues. Germline V gene sequence: CDR1 LGHNA, CDR2 YNFKEQ. Trimming pared 1 base from V and 4 bases from J, leaving 14 bases between. The CDR3 DNA reads TGTGCCAGCAGCCAAGTGGGGGGCGGTGAGGGAAACACCATATATTTT. It yields the protein CASSQVGGGEGNTIYF.

The chain joins TRBV29-1 to TRBJ2-2; 8 bases are shared with TRBD2. CDR3 length: 14 amino acids. The germline CDR1 and CDR2 sequences are SQVTM and ANQGSEA. DNA for the CDR3: TGCGGAACGAGCGGGGGCCAGAACACCGGGGAGCTGTTTTTT. Translated, it gives CGTSGGQNTGELFF.

The genes are TRBV29-1 and TRBJ2-3; TRBD2 is a possible D gene (5 bases). Trimming left V 6 bases short and J 0 bases short, with 13 bases between. Germline CDR1 SQVTM, CDR2 ANQGSEA. This CDR3 has 14 residues. In DNA, the CDR3 is TGCAGCGTGGCTAGAGGGTCTAGCACAGATACGCAGTATTTT. Amino acid sequence: CSVARGSSTDTQYF.

The chain has TRBV19 and TRBJ1-5; 8 bases are shared with TRBD1. CDR3 length equals 16 residues. Trimming cost V 3 bases and J 2 bases; bases outside gene matches: 6. CDR1 and CDR2 from the germline V gene are LNHDA and SQIVND (reference sequence). The CDR3 is CASSIPGGLRNQPQHF. The CDR3 nucleotides are TGTGCCAGTAGTATTCCAGGGGGCCTTCGCAATCAGCCCCAGCATTTT.

The V call is TRBV5-8, the J call TRBJ1-2; D is unresolved. Germline CDR1 reads SGHTS; CDR2 reads YDEGEE. The germline V and J ends were trimmed by 0 bases and 4 bases, with 10 bases remaining between them. The CDR3 covers 14 residues. In nucleotides, the CDR3 is TGTGCCAGCAGCTTGGGGCGATCGGCCTATGGCTACACCTTC. As protein: CASSLGRSAYGYTF. The complete variable domain, with remaining parts taken from reference TRBV5-8 and TRBJ1-2, reads EAGVTQSPTHLIKTRGQQATLRCSPISGHTSVYWYQQALGLGLQFLLWYDEGEERNRGNFPPRFSGRQFPNYSSELNVNALELEDSALYLCASSLGRSAYGYTFGSGTRLTVV.

The CDR3 loop reads CASSEWRDRGFQPQHF. The CDR3 bases are TGTGCCAGCAGTGAATGGAGGGACAGGGGGTTTCAGCCCCAGCATTTT. The J gene is TRBJ1-5, the V gene TRBV6-1, with 11 bases fitting TRBD1. The CDR3 runs to 16 residues. After removal of 2 bases from V and 6 bases from J, the junction contained 6 bases not matched to a gene. Germline CDR1 MNHNS, CDR2 SASEGT.

The chain combines TRBV12-3 or TRBV12-4 with TRBJ1-2; 7 bases match TRBD1. This CDR3 region has 13 residues. The junction had 0 bases not matched to a gene; V was cut back by 2 bases and J by 3 bases. The DNA of the CDR3 is TGTGCCAGCAGTTTACAGGGGGACTATGGCTACACCTTC. Translation gives CASSLQGDYGYTF.

The V and J genes are TRBV5-4 and TRBJ2-3, with TRBD2 identical over 8 bases. The CDR3 is made up of 15 amino acids. Germline V gives CDR1 SGHNT, CDR2 YYREEE (reference sequence). J gave up 3 bases and V 4 bases, and 7 bases lay outside the gene matches. The CDR3 DNA is TGTGCCAGCAGCACGTATAGCGGGGAGACAGATACGCAGTATTTT. Its translation is CASSTYSGETDTQYF.

The count of this clone is one. The chain uses TRBV24-1 and TRBJ1-2; D perhaps matches TRBD1 (5 bases). The CDR3 length is 18 residues. The germline V gene has CDR1 KGHDR and CDR2 SFDVKD. The V gene lost 3 bases and the J gene lost 4 bases, with 23 bases spanning the gap. CDR3 sequence (DNA): TGTGCCACCAGTGATCCGTCCCCGGGCGGGACGGGCCTCTATGGCTACACCTTC. It codes for CATSDPSPGGTGLYGYTF.

The V call is TRBV30, the J call TRBJ1-5; TRBD1 agrees at 7 bases. CDR1 is GTSNPN and CDR2 is SVGIG in the germline V gene (reference sequence). The CDR3 spans 13 residues. The ends lost 3 bases at V and 2 bases at J; junction bases unmatched: 1. The CDR3 DNA follows: TGTGCCTGGAGCGGGACAGGCAATCAGCCCCAGCATTTT. Protein sequence: CAWSGTGNQPQHF.

This chain uses TRBV10-2 with TRBJ2-2; D gene ambiguous. CDR3 length: 13 amino acids. CDR1 is WSHSY, CDR2 SAAADI, per germline. Trimming removed 4 bases at V and 1 base at J, with 4 bases between. The CDR3 DNA follows: TGCGCCAGCAGTGTCATGAACACCGGGGAGCTGTTTTTT. As protein: CASSVMNTGELFF.